The 26 T cell receptor beta chains reported below all come from one sample, sequenced in a study of blood T cell repertoires in COVID-19. Profiling relied on immunoSEQ multiplex PCR, and the TCRdb table lists in-frame clones only, not all of them. The profile shows approximately 230,000 clones, around 82% of them singletons. Input material: peripheral blood. The receptors were gathered from a woman of 80 years or more with active or convalescent COVID-19.

The genes are TRBV28 and TRBJ1-5, with 8 bases identical to TRBD1. V was pared by 3 bases and J by 0 bases, with 10 bases of the junction left unmatched. The CDR3 runs 18 residues. Germline CDR1 MDHEN, CDR2 SYDVKM. CDR3 in amino acids: CASSFGQGGFFSNQPQHF. The CDR3 coding sequence is TGTGCCAGCAGTTTTGGACAGGGCGGCTTCTTTAGCAATCAGCCCCAGCATTTT.

The chain is built from TRBV2 and TRBJ1-1; D call uncertain. Trimming cost V 8 bases and J 4 bases, with 17 bases left between them. CDR3 length equals 14 residues. The germline CDR1 and CDR2 sequences are SNHLY and FYNNEI. The CDR3 is CASYRAPEFTEAFF. The CDR3 coding sequence is TGTGCCAGCTACCGTGCGCCCGAATTCACTGAAGCTTTCTTT.

This chain uses TRBV2 with TRBJ2-2; TRBD2 matches at 8 bases. This CDR3 is 14 amino acids long. Germline values: CDR1 SNHLY, CDR2 FYNNEI. V shed 11 bases, J shed 3 bases, and the junction held 8 bases outside the gene matches. In DNA, the CDR3 is TGTGCCTCCGGGGAGCGGGAGTACACCGGGGAGCTGTTTTTT. This encodes CASGEREYTGELFF.

This clone was observed a few times. The V call is TRBV30, the J call TRBJ1-6, with TRBD1 identical over 8 bases. Per the germline V gene, CDR1 is GTSNPN and CDR2 is SVGIG (reference sequence). CDR3 length equals 15 residues. V gave up 1 base and J gave up 5 bases; unmatched junction bases: 4. In DNA, the CDR3 is TGTGCCTGGAGTGCATCGGGACAGGATAATTCACCCCTCCACTTT. This encodes CAWSASGQDNSPLHF.

The chain uses TRBV3-1 (or the pseudogene TRBV3-2) and TRBJ2-7; possibly TRBD1 for D (6 bases). Trimming took off 6 bases at V and 5 bases at J, with 20 bases between the two ends. Germline V gives CDR1 LGHDT, CDR2 YNNKEL (reference sequence). This CDR3 is built from 15 residues. The DNA of the CDR3 is TGTGCCAGCAGTCCAAGATACACAGGGTTACACGAGCAGTACTTC. It is translated as CASSPRYTGLHEQYF.

The CDR3 is CASSHIEGRGRYYGYTF. In nucleotides, the CDR3 is TGTGCCAGCAGCCATATCGAGGGCAGGGGGCGATACTATGGCTACACCTTC. The V gene is TRBV4-2, the J gene TRBJ1-2, with TRBD1 matching 8 bases. The junction had 12 bases not matched to a gene; V was cut back by 3 bases and J by 3 bases. CDR1 LGHNA and CDR2 YNFKEQ come from the germline V gene. This CDR3 region has 17 residues.

J is TRBJ2-1 and V is TRBV5-4; perhaps TRBD1 as D (5 bases). Germline lookup yields CDR1 SGHNT and CDR2 YYREEE (reference sequence). The CDR3 contains 15 residues. Trimming removed 6 bases at V and 0 bases at J, with 13 bases between. CDR3 amino acids: CASNVQGSSYNEQFF. The CDR3 DNA follows: TGTGCCAGCAACGTCCAGGGAAGCTCCTACAATGAGCAGTTCTTC.

This chain joins TRBV6-5 and TRBJ2-2; D call uncertain. Germline assignment: CDR1 MNHEY and CDR2 SVGAGI. Trimming shortened V by 5 bases and J by 4 bases, and 11 bases separated the two germline ends. CDR3 length: 14 residues. The CDR3 is CASSPPRGTGELFF. DNA of the CDR3: TGTGCCAGCAGTCCACCTCGAGGCACCGGGGAGCTGTTTTTT.

The genes are TRBV6-1 and TRBJ2-1; TRBD2 might be the D (8 bases). CDR3 length: 17 residues. From germline, CDR1 is MNHNS and CDR2 SASEGT. The V end was cut by 4 bases, the J end by 5 bases, with 21 bases between. The CDR3 DNA is TGTGCCAGCAGTGGTCCACAGGGGACTAGGGCCCACAATGAGCAGTTCTTC. Encoded protein: CASSGPQGTRAHNEQFF.

This clone was seen more than once but under ten times. The genes are TRBV6-5 and TRBJ1-6; 7 bases line up with TRBD1. V gave up 6 bases and J gave up 7 bases; unmatched junction bases: 9. CDR3 length equals 15 residues. CDR1 and CDR2 (germline): MNHEY, SVGAGI. The CDR3: CASRVRGRGNSPLHF. DNA for the CDR3: TGTGCCAGCAGGGTGAGGGGGCGAGGGAATTCACCCCTCCACTTT.

This chain joins TRBV29-1 and TRBJ1-1; D possibly corresponds to TRBD1 (5 bases). Deletions cut 4 bases from V and 2 bases from J, with 11 bases between. There are 13 residues in the CDR3. Germline V gives CDR1 SQVTM, CDR2 ANQGSEA. The CDR3 loop reads CSVAGGPNTEAFF. The CDR3 bases are TGCAGCGTTGCGGGGGGACCTAACACTGAAGCTTTCTTT.

CDR3 DNA: TGTGCCAGCAGTTCCACGGGACAGAATGAAAAACTGTTTTTT. It translates to CASSSTGQNEKLFF. The V and J genes are TRBV6-1 and TRBJ1-4; 7 nucleotides line up with TRBD1. Germline-derived CDR1 and CDR2 are MNHNS and SASEGT. The CDR3 covers 14 residues. J gave up 5 bases and V 5 bases, and 5 bases lay outside the gene matches.

The chain recombines TRBV19 with TRBJ1-2; the D gene is possibly TRBD1 (5 bases). Germline CDR1 LNHDA, CDR2 SQIVND (reference sequence). The CDR3 has 14 amino acids. Trimming pared 5 bases from V and 4 bases from J, leaving 14 bases between. The CDR3 here is CASSAPGDFYGYTF. The CDR3 region has the DNA TGTGCCAGTAGTGCCCCCGGGGACTTCTATGGCTACACCTTC.

V is TRBV28 and J is TRBJ1-1, with a possible D match to TRBD1 (5 bases). CDR1 and CDR2 from the germline V gene are MDHEN and SYDVKM. CDR3 length equals 14 residues. V was cut by 3 bases and J by 0 bases, with 8 bases left in between. This CDR3 is CASSLTVLNTEAFF. The CDR3 nucleotides read TGTGCCAGCAGTTTGACAGTACTGAACACTGAAGCTTTCTTT.

The chain uses TRBV5-4 and TRBJ1-1, with unresolved D. Germline CDR1 SGHNT, CDR2 YYREEE (reference sequence). Deletions cut 0 bases from V and 4 bases from J, with 13 bases between. This CDR3 contains 15 residues. CDR3: CASSLVGTRGTEAFF. CDR3 sequence (DNA): TGTGCCAGCAGCTTGGTTGGCACCCGAGGCACTGAAGCTTTCTTT.

The chain recombines TRBV4-2 with TRBJ2-3; 13 bases agree with TRBD2. The CDR3 loop spans 17 amino acids. V lost 3 bases to trimming and J lost 2 bases; unmatched junction nucleotides: 5. The germline V gene encodes CDR1 LGHNA and CDR2 YNFKEQ. This CDR3 is CASSQGTSGTFTDTQYF. The CDR3 nucleotides read TGTGCCAGCAGCCAGGGGACTAGCGGGACTTTCACAGATACGCAGTATTTT.

This sequence joins TRBV28 and TRBJ2-7; the D is unclear. This CDR3 is 11 amino acids long. The V gene's germline CDR1 is MDHEN and CDR2 SYDVKM. Trimming removed 5 bases from V and 7 bases from J, with 9 bases in between. The CDR3 protein is CASSQEQEQYF. CDR3 bases: TGTGCCAGCAGTCAAGAGCAAGAGCAGTACTTC.

The chain links TRBV5-1 to TRBJ2-2; D may be TRBD1 (5 bases). The length of the CDR3 is 14 residues. Looked up from germline, CDR1 is SGHRS and CDR2 is YFSETQ. V was trimmed by 3 bases and J by 1 base, leaving 7 bases between them. Here the CDR3 DNA reads TGCGCCAGCAGCTCGACAGTGAACACCGGGGAGCTGTTTTTT. It encodes CASSSTVNTGELFF.

This clone showed up just a few times. The chain couples TRBV6-5 to TRBJ1-5; D unclear. The CDR3 consists of 14 residues. V lost 5 bases, J lost 0 bases, and 8 bases lay in between. CDR1 is MNHEY, CDR2 SVGAGI, per germline. The CDR3 region has the DNA TGTGCCAGCAGTACGGTAAATAGCAATCAGCCCCAGCATTTT. Protein product: CASSTVNSNQPQHF.

The rearrangement links TRBV5-6 to TRBJ2-1; D gene ambiguous. Between the trimmed V and J ends, which lost 4 bases and 0 bases, there was a span of 20 bases. This CDR3 spans 18 amino acids. Per germline, CDR1 SGHDT and CDR2 YYEEEE. The CDR3 DNA is TGTGCCAGCAGCCAAAACGCCCTTAGCTTCGGCTCCTACAATGAGCAGTTCTTC. Its protein is CASSQNALSFGSYNEQFF.

This clone has only a few counts. This chain uses TRBV7-6 with TRBJ1-2; 8 nucleotides agree with TRBD1. The germline V gene has CDR1 SGHVS and CDR2 FNYEAQ. Trimming at V came to 5 bases and at J to 2 bases, leaving 7 bases not matched to a gene. The CDR3 length is 15 residues. This chain's CDR3 is CASSQRQGRNYGYTF. The CDR3 bases are TGTGCCAGCAGCCAAAGACAGGGGAGGAACTATGGCTACACCTTC.

The rearrangement links TRBV27 to TRBJ1-4, with D maybe TRBD1 (6 bases). Germline assignment: CDR1 MNHEY and CDR2 SMNVEV (reference sequence). CDR3 length: 14 residues. Deletions cut 6 bases from V and 3 bases from J, with 11 bases between. As DNA, the CDR3 is TGTGCCAGCAGCACAGGGTTGCCTAATGAAAAACTGTTTTTT. Translation gives CASSTGLPNEKLFF.

The J gene is TRBJ1-1, the V gene TRBV5-1; 8 bases align to TRBD1. From germline, CDR1 is SGHRS and CDR2 YFSETQ. This CDR3 contains 16 residues. The V and J ends lost 4 bases and 2 bases, in that order; junction bases with no gene match: 10. Here the CDR3 reads CASSPTDRETNTEAFF. CDR3 DNA: TGCGCCAGCAGCCCAACGGACAGGGAGACTAACACTGAAGCTTTCTTT. Filled out from reference TRBV5-1 and TRBJ1-1, the complete variable domain reads KAGVTQTPRYLIKTRGQQVTLSCSPISGHRSVSWYQQTPGQGLQFLFEYFSETQRNKGNFPGRFSGRQFSNSRSEMNVSTLELGDSALYLCASSPTDRETNTEAFFGQGTRLTVV.

The chain links TRBV28 to TRBJ2-6; D is unresolved. V lost 6 bases to trimming and J lost 0 bases, with 12 bases between them. CDR1 and CDR2 (germline): MDHEN, SYDVKM. The CDR3 is 16 amino acids. The CDR3 coding sequence is TGTGCCAGCAGCAGACTCCTCTCCTCTGGGGCCAACGTCCTGACTTTC. Translation: CASSRLLSSGANVLTF.

This clone was detected only once. The CDR3 loop reads CATSEAQGFGEQYF. The CDR3 nucleotides are TGTGCCACCAGTGAGGCACAGGGATTCGGCGAGCAGTACTTC. The chain couples TRBV24-1 to TRBJ2-7, with TRBD1 as a possible D gene (6 bases). Germline V lookup: CDR1 KGHDR, CDR2 SFDVKD. This CDR3 has 14 residues. The ends were cut back, 4 bases at V and 6 bases at J, with 15 bases in the middle.

The rearrangement links TRBV3-1 (or the pseudogene TRBV3-2) to TRBJ1-1; TRBD1 aligns across 7 bases. CDR1 LGHDT and CDR2 YNNKEL come from the germline V gene (reference sequence). V lost 7 bases to trimming and J lost 1 base; unmatched junction nucleotides: 0. The CDR3 is 12 residues long. This CDR3 reads CASTGGNTEAFF. As DNA, the CDR3 is TGTGCCAGCACAGGGGGGAACACTGAAGCTTTCTTT.